These T cell receptor beta chains were read from a single sample in a study of blood T cell repertoires in COVID-19. The table came from immunoSEQ multiplex PCR; TCRdb's copy has only in-frame clones and leaves some out. The sample includes 85,000 to 90,000 clones, about 84% seen only once; the top ten take roughly 25%. The sample comprised peripheral blood. Receptor source: a human donor in a cohort sampled during active COVID-19. Both conserved end residues are part of each CDR3. The order of the fields is clone size, D gene, V gene, J gene, CDR3 DNA, CDR3 protein. The D gene is left open where the match is weak. Size values are once, few and many counts, or a class for expanded clones, and some rows have none.

>-|TRBD1|TRBV5-1|TRBJ2-7
TGCGCCAGCAGCTTAGACAGGGATATCTACGAGCAGTACTTC
CASSLDRDIYEQYF
>-|-|TRBV30|TRBJ1-2
TGTGCCTGGAGTCGACAGAACTACTATGGCTACACCTTC
CAWSRQNYYGYTF
>-|-|TRBV5-1|TRBJ2-5
TGCGCCAGCAGTCCGGGACATTCTCGGGAGACCCAGTACTTC
CASSPGHSRETQYF
>-|TRBD1|TRBV6-5|TRBJ2-7
TGTGCCAGCAGTTTAACAGGGGGCACCGCCTACGAGCAGTACTTC
CASSLTGGTAYEQYF
>-|-|TRBV7-2|TRBJ2-7
TGTGCCAGCAGTCCGACTAGCTCCTACGAGCAGTACTTC
CASSPTSSYEQYF
>-|-|TRBV7-2|TRBJ1-5
TGTGCCAGCAGCTCCGAACTTAATCAGCCCCAGCATTTT
CASSSELNQPQHF
>-|-|TRBV15|TRBJ1-4
TGTGCCACCGAAGGAAAGGGGGAAAAACTGTTTTTT
CATEGKGEKLFF
>once|TRBD1|TRBV7-2|TRBJ2-5
TGTGCCAGCAGCTTAGGATTCAGGGGGGAGACCCAGTACTTC
CASSLGFRGETQYF
>-|-|TRBV5-4|TRBJ1-2
TGTGCCAGCAGCGCGCCTGAACGGAACTATGGCTACACCTTC
CASSAPERNYGYTF
>-|-|TRBV7-6|TRBJ2-1
TGTGCCAGCAGCTGGGCCAATGAGCAGTTCTTC
CASSWANEQFF
>-|TRBD1|TRBV7-9|TRBJ2-7
TGTGCCAGCAGCGCGACAGGGGACCCCTACGAGCAGTACTTC
CASSATGDPYEQYF
>-|-|TRBV7-2|TRBJ1-1
TGTGCCAGCAGCCCTACCTTACAGGGGAACACTGAAGCTTTCTTT
CASSPTLQGNTEAFF
>-|TRBD1|TRBV19|TRBJ1-4
TGTGCCAGTAGCCCAGACAGGGGAACTAATGAAAAACTGTTTTTT
CASSPDRGTNEKLFF
>-|-|TRBV19|TRBJ1-5
TGTGCCAGTTGCCAGGGGTCTTATCAGCCCCAGCATTTT
CASCQGSYQPQHF
>-|TRBD2|TRBV19|TRBJ2-1
TGTGCCAGCAAGACCACTAGCGGATCCTACAATGAGCAGTTCTTC
CASKTTSGSYNEQFF
>-|TRBD2|TRBV9|TRBJ2-7
TGTGCCAGCAGCACTACCCTAGCGGGAGAGGGCGAGCAGTACTTC
CASSTTLAGEGEQYF
>-|-|TRBV7-9|TRBJ2-1
TGTGCCAGCAGCCAAAACAATATCCGGACTGTCGAGCAGTTCTTC
CASSQNNIRTVEQFF
>-|-|TRBV7-3|TRBJ2-7
TGTGCCAGCAGCCCTTTCGGAGGGGAATACGAGCAGTACTTC
CASSPFGGEYEQYF
>once|TRBD1|TRBV11-3|TRBJ2-1
TGTGCCAGCAGCCAAGACAGGGCCGGTGAGCAGTTCTTC
CASSQDRAGEQFF
>once|TRBD2|TRBV11-3|TRBJ2-7
TGTGCCAGCAGCCCCCCCCCAACGAGTCGTACCGGGACTAGCGCCTACGAGCAGTACTTC
CASSPPPTSRTGTSAYEQYF
>-|TRBD1|TRBV6-1|TRBJ2-1
TGTGCCAGCAGTGAAGGACAGGGTCCCTACAATGAGCAGTTCTTC
CASSEGQGPYNEQFF
>few|-|TRBV5-5|TRBJ2-1
TGTGCCAGCAGCTTGGGTGGACAAAACAATGAGCAGTTCTTC
CASSLGGQNNEQFF
>-|-|TRBV21-1|TRBJ1-2
TGTGCCAGCAGCCGAAACAAGGGACAGGGGTATGGCTACACCTTC
CASSRNKGQGYGYTF
>-|TRBD2|TRBV19|TRBJ2-7
TGTGCCAGTAGTAGGGGACTAGCGCCTTACGAGCAGTACTTC
CASSRGLAPYEQYF
>-|-|TRBV30|TRBJ2-5
TGTGCCTGGGAGGAGGGGGCGTCGACCCAGTACTTC
CAWEEGASTQYF
>-|-|TRBV4-3|TRBJ2-1
TGCGCCAGCAGCCAAGAGGTAGCTGGCGATGAGCAGTTCTTC
CASSQEVAGDEQFF
>-|-|TRBV6-2/TRBV6-3|TRBJ2-5
TGTGCCAGCAGTTCGCTAGCGCCCCAAGAGACCCAGTACTTC
CASSSLAPQETQYF
>-|-|TRBV4-2|TRBJ1-4
TGTGCCAGCAGTCCGGACAGTGCAACTAATGAAAAACTGTTTTTT
CASSPDSATNEKLFF
>-|-|TRBV7-2|TRBJ2-3
TGTGCCAGCAGCTTCGGGGGAGTAGGACGACCTACAGATACGCAGTATTTT
CASSFGGVGRPTDTQYF
>-|-|TRBV6-1|TRBJ2-5
TGTGCCAGCAGTGATACCTGGGCGGAGACCCAGTACTTC
CASSDTWAETQYF
>-|-|TRBV9|TRBJ2-1
TGTGCCAGCAGCGTAGTTGGCAGCTCCTACAATGAGCAGTTCTTC
CASSVVGSSYNEQFF
>medium-sized|-|TRBV7-8|TRBJ1-4
TGTGCCAGCAGCTTAATGAATCGGGGGGCGAGTGGTTTCGAAAAACTGTTTTTT
CASSLMNRGASGFEKLFF
>-|TRBD2|TRBV3-1/TRBV3-2|TRBJ2-1
TGTGCCAGCAGCCAAGACCCGACTAGCGGGGCTTACAATGAGCAGTTCTTC
CASSQDPTSGAYNEQFF
>-|TRBD1|TRBV6-6|TRBJ2-7
TGTGCCAGCAGTCACCGACAGGGGGCGCAAAACGAGCAGTACTTC
CASSHRQGAQNEQYF
>-|TRBD1|TRBV5-1|TRBJ2-3
TGCGCCAGCACAACAGGGGTCACAGATACGCAGTATTTT
CASTTGVTDTQYF
>-|-|TRBV18|TRBJ2-4
TGTGCCAGCTCAGAGGCACGCCTAGCCAAAAACATTCAGTACTTC
CASSEARLAKNIQYF
>-|TRBD1|TRBV7-2|TRBJ2-7
TGTGCCAGCAGCTTAGATGGGACAGCCTACGAGCAGTACTTC
CASSLDGTAYEQYF
>few|TRBD1|TRBV19|TRBJ2-5
TGTGCCAGTACCAACAGGGGGCCTGAGGGGACCCAGTACTTC
CASTNRGPEGTQYF
>-|-|TRBV7-2|TRBJ2-4
TGTGCCAGCAGCTTCCCAGGACAGAAAAACATTCAGTACTTC
CASSFPGQKNIQYF
>-|-|TRBV4-1|TRBJ1-2
TGCGCCAGCAGCCAAGATAACAGACCGCGTACTAACTATGGCTACACCTTC
CASSQDNRPRTNYGYTF
>-|TRBD1|TRBV28|TRBJ2-5
TGTGCCAGCAGTTTTTCTAAGGGGGCGTCCCAGTACTTC
CASSFSKGASQYF
>-|TRBD2|TRBV6-2/TRBV6-3|TRBJ2-5
TGTGCCAGCAGTATGGGGCCGGGACTAGCAGGAGAGACCCAGTACTTC
CASSMGPGLAGETQYF
>-|TRBD1|TRBV24-1|TRBJ1-2
TGTGCCACCAGTGAACGTGGGACAGTCGACCACTACACCTTC
CATSERGTVDHYTF
>-|-|TRBV20-1|TRBJ2-1
TGCAGTGCCTTCCGTTCGTATGAGCAGTTCTTC
CSAFRSYEQFF
>-|-|TRBV23-1|TRBJ1-2
TGCGCCAGCAGTCAAGTCAAACAACCCGAAAACTATGGCTACACCTTC
CASSQVKQPENYGYTF
>-|-|TRBV4-3|TRBJ2-6
TGCGCCAGCAGCCAAGATCCAGGGACTGGGGCCAACGTCCTGACTTTC
CASSQDPGTGANVLTF
>-|TRBD2|TRBV11-3|TRBJ2-3
TGTGCCAGCAGCTCTCTAGCGGGAGAGATGGCAGATACGCAGTATTTT
CASSSLAGEMADTQYF
>-|-|TRBV5-1|TRBJ1-4
TGCGCCAGCAGCTTGGTGGTCGGTGGTCCAGGTCGGGGTGAAAAACTGTTTTTT
CASSLVVGGPGRGEKLFF
>-|-|TRBV14|TRBJ1-2
TGTGCCAGCAGCCCCTCCGTCCAGGGGATAGGCTACACCTTC
CASSPSVQGIGYTF
>-|-|TRBV7-2|TRBJ1-6
TGTGCCAGCAGCTTAGACCAGGCCAGGAGGCATTCACCCCTCCACTTT
CASSLDQARRHSPLHF